This TCR beta chain emerged from a study of blood T cell repertoires in COVID-19. Looking at the study overall: Specimens from acute and convalescent COVID-19 originated in the United States, Italy and Spain. Nucleic acid was either cDNA or gDNA, and it came from T cells, B-cell-depleted T cells, or PBMCs.

The CDR3 runs 17 residues. The V gene's germline CDR1 is SGHAT and CDR2 FQNNGV. Trimming at V came to 6 bases and at J to 0 bases, leaving 10 bases not matched to a gene. Original handling: The authors estimated nucleated cell counts from reference gene primer amplification. Generated by immunoSEQ multiplex PCR, the TCRdb table keeps only in-frame clones and is missing some. V and J calls and clone size follow that table, whereas D and trimming were derived from the DNA. Altogether tens of thousands of clones are present, around 85% being singletons, with the ten largest covering around 11%. Sequences were obtained from peripheral blood. This sequence joins TRBV11-2 and TRBJ2-2; TRBD1 matches 7 bases. The receptor was isolated from a man aged 70 or older with acute or convalescent COVID-19. The CDR3 is CASSYATGLANTGELFF. DNA of the CDR3: TGTGCCAGCAGTTATGCGACAGGGCTGGCGAACACCGGGGAGCTGTTTTTT.